This entry lists 27 T cell receptor beta chains sequenced from one sample in a study of blood T cell repertoires in COVID-19. Clones were sequenced by immunoSEQ multiplex PCR, and TCRdb holds only the in-frame ones, with some missing. Of 150,000 to 200,000 clones listed, 89% are singletons. Sequenced: peripheral blood. The source is a man aged 40-55 years with acute or convalescent COVID-19.

The DNA for the CDR3 is TGTGCCAGCAGTGAAAGGACAGGGAGGTACGAGCAGTACTTC. It specifies CASSERTGRYEQYF. This chain uses TRBV6-1 with TRBJ2-7; TRBD1 matches at 8 bases. This CDR3 is built from 14 residues. After removal of 2 bases from V and 4 bases from J, the junction contained 4 bases not matched to a gene. Germline V gives CDR1 MNHNS, CDR2 SASEGT.

The chain employs TRBV28 and TRBJ2-1; 10 bases line up with TRBD2. This CDR3 is built from 13 residues. J was trimmed by 4 bases and V by 9 bases; bases with no gene match: 3. CDR1 and CDR2 from the germline V gene are MDHEN and SYDVKM. This CDR3 is CASGLADYNEQFF. For the CDR3, the DNA is TGTGCCAGTGGACTAGCGGATTACAATGAGCAGTTCTTC.

For the CDR3, the DNA is TGTGCCAGCAGTTCTCAGGGTAGTGATGATGGCTACACCTTC. As protein: CASSSQGSDDGYTF. The chain carries TRBV2 and TRBJ1-2; tentative D call: TRBD1 (5 bases). The germline CDR1 and CDR2 sequences are SNHLY and FYNNEI. Trimming took 5 bases from V and 6 from J, leaving 16 bases between them. The CDR3 has 14 amino acids.

The V and J genes are TRBV28 and TRBJ1-2, with D possibly TRBD1 on 6 matching bases. The CDR3 contains 13 residues. Deletions cut 2 bases from V and 8 bases from J, with 12 bases between. Germline V gene data show CDR1 as MDHEN and CDR2 as SYDVKM. The CDR3 nucleotides read TGTGCCAGCAGTTTACAGGGGACGCGAGGCTACACCTTC. It translates to CASSLQGTRGYTF.

V is TRBV2 and J is TRBJ1-3, with D possibly matching TRBD1 (5 bases). Trimming left V 8 bases short and J 4 bases short, with 21 bases between. CDR1 and CDR2 from the germline V gene are SNHLY and FYNNEI. The CDR3 has 16 amino acids. CDR3 nucleotide sequence: TGTGCCAGCCTCCGAGGCAGGGAATTAGAGGGAAACACCATATATTTT. Translating it yields CASLRGRELEGNTIYF.

This clone was seen more than once but under ten times. The chain employs TRBV27 and TRBJ1-5; D is ambiguous. This CDR3 is 16 amino acids long. Per germline, CDR1 MNHEY and CDR2 SMNVEV (reference sequence). Trimming pared 7 bases from V and 1 base from J, leaving 17 bases between. The CDR3, as DNA: TGTGCCAGCAACAACAATGGCCCAGGAAGCAATCAGCCCCAGCATTTT. This sequence encodes CASNNNGPGSNQPQHF.

The V gene is TRBV30, the J gene TRBJ2-1, with a weak D call TRBD1 (6 bases). Germline CDR1 and CDR2: GTSNPN and SVGIG (reference sequence). The CDR3 runs 17 residues. V was trimmed by 1 base and J by 4 bases, leaving 20 bases between them. In DNA form, the CDR3 reads TGTGCCTGGAGTGCTGAGCAGAACAGGGTCCATTACAATGAGCAGTTCTTC. Translation gives CAWSAEQNRVHYNEQFF.

This clone was seen only a few times. This chain links TRBV5-1 with TRBJ2-2; 7 positions agree with TRBD2. Germline loops: CDR1 SGHRS, CDR2 YFSETQ. The CDR3 loop spans 15 amino acids. Trimming removed 3 bases from V and 4 bases from J; junction bases left unmatched: 6. The CDR3 loop is CASSSQRGGTGELFF. The CDR3 nucleotides are TGCGCCAGCAGCTCCCAGCGGGGTGGCACCGGGGAGCTGTTTTTT.

The chain links TRBV30 to TRBJ2-3; D possibly corresponds to TRBD2 (6 bases). Per germline, CDR1 GTSNPN and CDR2 SVGIG (reference sequence). This CDR3 region has 15 residues. V was shortened by 4 bases and J by 2 bases, with 16 bases between the two germline ends. CDR3 sequence reads: CAWTSRRGATDTQYF. CDR3 bases: TGTGCCTGGACTAGCAGGAGGGGAGCCACAGATACGCAGTATTTT.

This clone was counted a single time. V gene TRBV6-6 combines with J gene TRBJ2-3, with D perhaps TRBD1 (5 bases). This CDR3 spans 15 amino acids. V was cut by 4 bases and J by 0 bases, with 11 bases left in between. Germline values: CDR1 MNHNY, CDR2 SVGAGI (reference sequence). The chain's CDR3 is CASSSWGPSTDTQYF. Written as DNA, the CDR3 is TGTGCCAGCAGTTCCTGGGGCCCTAGCACAGATACGCAGTATTTT.

The CDR3: CASSQRRIGTGRQFF. CDR3 coding DNA: TGTGCCAGCAGCCAAAGGAGAATCGGGACTGGCAGGCAGTTCTTC. The V call is TRBV14, the J call TRBJ2-1; D perhaps matches TRBD2 (6 bases). There are 15 residues in the CDR3. The germline V gene has CDR1 SGHDN and CDR2 FVKESK. The germline V and J ends were trimmed by 2 bases and 12 bases, with 20 bases remaining between them.

Note on this clone: Germline is not matched at one junction end, which may reflect a read error. The chain recombines TRBV7-7 with TRBJ2-7; 14 nucleotides align to TRBD2. Germline values: CDR1 SSHAT, CDR2 FNYEAQ (reference sequence). The CDR3 runs 15 residues. The CDR3 nucleotides are TGTGCTAGCAGCTTGGGACTAGCGGGGGTTGACGAGCAGTACTTC. Its translation: CASSLGLAGVDEQYF.

The genes are TRBV10-1 and TRBJ2-5, with TRBD1 matching over 9 bases. The ends lost 2 bases at V and 6 bases at J; junction bases unmatched: 4. The germline V gene encodes CDR1 WNHNN and CDR2 SYGVQD (reference sequence). The CDR3 totals 14 residues. As DNA, the CDR3 is TGCGCCAGCAGTGAGCCCGGGACAGGGAAGACCCAGTACTTC. Translation gives CASSEPGTGKTQYF.

V usage is TRBV5-8 and J usage is TRBJ2-3; TRBD1 aligns across 8 bases. V lost 0 bases, J lost 0 bases, and 9 bases stayed unmatched. Germline V gene data show CDR1 as SGHTS and CDR2 as YDEGEE. The CDR3 length is 18 residues. CDR3 region: CASSLDQGAFSSTDTQYF. CDR3 DNA: TGTGCCAGCAGCTTGGATCAGGGGGCCTTTTCTAGCACAGATACGCAGTATTTT.

This chain joins TRBV5-4 and TRBJ2-3; a weak D match, TRBD2 (5 bases). Deletions cut 5 bases from V and 0 bases from J, with 13 bases between. This CDR3 region has 15 residues. CDR1 and CDR2 from the germline V gene are SGHNT and YYREEE (reference sequence). The CDR3 DNA sequence: TGTGCCAGCAGGCCTATAGGGAGCAGCACAGATACGCAGTATTTT. Translated: CASRPIGSSTDTQYF.

J is TRBJ2-1 and V is TRBV5-1; 7 bases match TRBD2. Germline assignment: CDR1 SGHRS and CDR2 YFSETQ. Losses at the gene ends were 3 bases for V and 7 bases for J; bases not matched to a gene: 7. The CDR3 loop spans 14 amino acids. CDR3 sequence reads: CASSSGDYPNEQFF. The CDR3 nucleotides are TGCGCCAGCAGCTCGGGGGACTATCCAAATGAGCAGTTCTTC.

CDR3 in amino acids: CASRLLAGAQETQYF. The CDR3 DNA follows: TGCGCCAGCAGGCTACTAGCGGGGGCCCAAGAGACCCAGTACTTC. The V call is TRBV5-1, the J call TRBJ2-5; 11 nucleotides line up with TRBD2. Germline assignment: CDR1 SGHRS and CDR2 YFSETQ. V shed 5 bases, J shed 1 base, and the junction held 4 bases outside the gene matches. This CDR3 has 15 amino acids.

The V call is TRBV9, the J call TRBJ2-3; 9 positions match TRBD2. The CDR3 is made up of 16 amino acids. The V and J ends lost 4 bases and 2 bases, in that order; junction bases with no gene match: 8. Germline V gives CDR1 SGDLS, CDR2 YYNGEE. The CDR3 nucleotides are TGTGCCAGCAGCCCCCCTGCGGGGGGGGTCACAGATACGCAGTATTTT. As protein: CASSPPAGGVTDTQYF.

This clone was seen more than once but under ten times. This chain joins TRBV19 and TRBJ1-2, with D unclear. Germline V gene sequence: CDR1 LNHDA, CDR2 SQIVND (reference sequence). This CDR3 region has 12 residues. The germline V and J ends were trimmed by 1 base and 5 bases, with 5 bases remaining between them. The CDR3 region is CASSIGEYGYTF. The CDR3 DNA reads TGTGCCAGTAGTATAGGGGAGTATGGCTACACCTTC.

In nucleotides, the CDR3 is TGTGCCACCAACCTGGACAGGGACCTAAAAGAGCAGTACTTC. Translating gives CATNLDRDLKEQYF. This rearrangement joins TRBV6-6 to TRBJ2-7, with 8 bases matching TRBD1. The CDR3 is 14 residues long. The V gene's germline CDR1 is MNHNY and CDR2 SVGAGI (reference sequence). Trimming cost V 10 bases and J 7 bases; bases outside gene matches: 15.

A single count supports this clone. The V and J genes are TRBV5-4 and TRBJ1-2; D remains unclear. Germline lookup yields CDR1 SGHNT and CDR2 YYREEE (reference sequence). Trimming stripped 4 bases from V and 4 bases from J, with 14 bases between. The CDR3 is 14 amino acids. CDR3: CASSPWREAYGYTF. CDR3 bases: TGTGCCAGCAGCCCCTGGAGGGAAGCCTATGGCTACACCTTC.

The chain is built from TRBV2 and TRBJ2-3; 8 nucleotides line up with TRBD1. There are 15 residues in the CDR3. J was trimmed by 3 bases and V by 5 bases; bases with no gene match: 7. CDR1 and CDR2 (germline): SNHLY, FYNNEI. In DNA, the CDR3 is TGTGCCAGCAGTCCTGACAGGGGAGGTACAGATACGCAGTATTTT. Translating it yields CASSPDRGGTDTQYF.

This clone was detected a few times. The rearrangement links TRBV19 to TRBJ1-1; D perhaps matches TRBD1 (5 bases). This CDR3 has 13 amino acids. The ends were cut back, 5 bases at V and 2 bases at J, with 9 bases in the middle. Germline V gene lookup returns CDR1 LNHDA and CDR2 SQIVND (reference sequence). CDR3 nucleotides: TGTGCCAGTAGTCAGGGACTAAACACTGAAGCTTTCTTT. It is translated as CASSQGLNTEAFF.

The rearrangement links TRBV4-3 to TRBJ2-2; 12 bases align to TRBD2. The CDR3 loop spans 16 amino acids. V dropped 3 bases and J dropped 4; count of bases not matched to a gene: 3. The V gene's germline CDR1 is LGHNA and CDR2 YSLEER. CDR3 in DNA: TGCGCCAGCAGCCAGATGACTAGCGGGAGCACCGGGGAGCTGTTTTTT. Its protein product is CASSQMTSGSTGELFF.

This CDR3 is CASSSPLYEQYF. The CDR3 DNA is TGTGCCAGCAGCTCGCCCCTATACGAGCAGTACTTC. The chain couples TRBV11-2 to TRBJ2-7; D remains ambiguous. Looked up from germline, CDR1 is SGHAT and CDR2 is FQNNGV. This CDR3 has 12 residues. V gave up 4 bases and J gave up 4 bases, with 8 bases separating them.

Only a few counts were recorded for this clone. The V call is TRBV4-3, the J call TRBJ1-5; TRBD1 is a possible D gene (5 bases). V was cut by 0 bases and J by 1 base, with 7 bases left in between. Germline V gives CDR1 LGHNA, CDR2 YSLEER. The CDR3 has 15 amino acids. This CDR3 is CASSQDGGSNQPQHF. Here the CDR3 DNA reads TGCGCCAGCAGCCAAGATGGGGGGAGCAATCAGCCCCAGCATTTT.

This chain links TRBV24-1 with TRBJ2-5; a weak D match, TRBD1 (6 bases). Per the germline V gene, CDR1 is KGHDR and CDR2 is SFDVKD. Trimming removed 5 bases at V and 0 bases at J, with 21 bases between. CDR3 length: 18 amino acids. The DNA for the CDR3 is TGTGCCACCAGTGGCACAGGGATCCCCCCGAATGACCAAGAGACCCAGTACTTC. This codes for CATSGTGIPPNDQETQYF.